A selection of T cell receptor beta chains follows, all from one sample in a study of CD8+ T cells in alopecia areata. TCRdb's table, derived via immunoSEQ multiplex PCR, lists solely in-frame clones and lacks some. The sample lists 80,000 to 100,000 clones, 41% occurring once. Sequences were obtained from CD4+ T cells sorted from blood. These receptors all stem from a human donor with alopecia areata. Each CDR3 is given without its conserved first and last residue. Clone size is not always given. Where it is, it says once, few, many or a class for expanded clones.

clone_size j_call v_call cdr3_aa
- TRBJ1-1 TRBV28 ASSRQGVKTEAF
- TRBJ2-5 TRBV27 ASSLSYQETQY
- TRBJ2-7 TRBV7-2 ASSLVRVGHEQY
few TRBJ2-7 TRBV6-6 ASQDAGGPTPYEQY
few TRBJ2-7 TRBV5-1 ASSLDSFSYEQY
- - TRBV30 AWADPGTGWYEQY
- TRBJ2-7 TRBV7-2 ASSSFNGYEQY
- TRBJ1-5 TRBV6-5 ASSYTDRGEPQH
- TRBJ2-7 TRBV27 ASKRASGNSYEQY
once TRBJ2-5 TRBV29-1 SVGETIKDKQY
many TRBJ2-2 TRBV6-5 ASTSRWNTGELF
few TRBJ2-3 TRBV5-1 ASSSGQEMDTQY
- TRBJ1-4 TRBV6-6 ASRRGGTNEKLF
- TRBJ2-5 TRBV7-9 ASNDAGSAQY
- TRBJ2-1 TRBV29-1 SGQRGNNEQF
few TRBJ1-5 TRBV30 AWSGQGLQPQH
once TRBJ2-4 TRBV13 ASSPTRGKNIQY
- TRBJ2-1 TRBV7-2 ASSLDRGSYNEQF
few TRBJ2-2 TRBV4-2 ASSQVAGAGSGELF
once TRBJ1-5 TRBV7-6 ASSPGSGHSNQPQH
- TRBJ2-2 TRBV30 AWSLGLPTGELF
- TRBJ2-3 TRBV27 ASSPSTDTQY
- TRBJ2-7 TRBV30 AWKQGAGYEQY
- TRBJ2-1 TRBV7-9 ASSPGLINYNEQF
few TRBJ2-5 TRBV29-1 SHPGTRQETQY
- TRBJ1-1 TRBV27 ASSLDRNTEAF
few TRBJ2-1 TRBV19 ASSRRGASHNEQF
- TRBJ1-1 TRBV2 ASNLITGNTEAF
once TRBJ2-7 TRBV5-4 ASSLSGGHYEQY
- TRBJ1-5 TRBV30 AWRDVQAQH
few TRBJ2-3 TRBV29-1 SGGREGLYTDTQY
few TRBJ2-3 TRBV6-6 ASRGNTDTQY
few TRBJ1-1 TRBV29-1 SARWGLNEAF
few TRBJ2-7 TRBV5-1 ASSLWGDRGVYEQY
few TRBJ2-2 TRBV2 ASSVEGITGELF
- TRBJ1-2 TRBV4-3 ASSQGTGRHSGYT
- TRBJ2-2 TRBV10-3 AISGQDYLTGELF
few TRBJ2-4 TRBV7-2 ASSDHGGIQY
- TRBJ2-1 TRBV2 ASSAGGLAGGLNEQF
- TRBJ1-5 TRBV28 ASSLRRGRLMGNQPQH
few TRBJ1-1 TRBV28 ASSLLTAEAF
- TRBJ2-1 TRBV4-2 ASSQPRDREF
- TRBJ2-5 TRBV6-5 ASSYGGTKETQY
- TRBJ2-7 TRBV15 ATSRTVGTSGTYEQY
- TRBJ1-4 TRBV29-1 SVGGQVATNEKLF
few TRBJ2-5 TRBV6-1 ASSAQGTSQRTQY
- TRBJ1-1 TRBV7-9 ASSFADSEAF
- TRBJ2-3 TRBV29-1 SVEYQAGRTDTQY
- TRBJ1-6 TRBV30 AWRWDRTSSPLH
- TRBJ2-7 TRBV4-1 ASSQDRGYEQY
- TRBJ1-2 TRBV7-9 ASSLVSSGYT
- TRBJ1-6 TRBV30 AWSVRGGSPLH
few TRBJ2-3 TRBV28 ASTRAGGSTDTQY
- TRBJ2-3 TRBV7-2 ASSLALDRTQY
few TRBJ2-2 TRBV29-1 SAFDRVGELF
- TRBJ2-6 TRBV30 AWSGLANVLT
- TRBJ1-5 TRBV2 ASSVSWNQPQH